This TCR beta chain appears in the sequencing data of a study of shared clonotypes between healthy human individuals. The V end lost 3 bases, the J end lost 3 bases, and 12 bases lay between the germline ends. Germline V gene lookup returns CDR1 KGHSH and CDR2 LQKENI. This CDR3 is built from 14 residues. The donors were adults (healthy and HIV-negative) with no recent acute infections or vaccinations. Findings and limits, study-wide: Clonotypes shared by all four donors outscored non-shared clonotypes in generation probability.

Some clones are missing from TCRdb's copy, which holds only in-frame ones; the method was immunoSEQ multiplex PCR. In the table there are about 680,000 clones, approximately 79% of which are singletons. Notes on this clone: Antigen unknown.

Sequenced input: memory CD4+ T cells sorted from blood. As for subset: CD45RA-negative fraction. This chain joins TRBV18 and TRBJ2-7, with a weak D call TRBD2 (5 bases). This clonotype originated in a woman aged 25 to 39 in good health. CDR3 DNA sequence: TGTGCCAGCTCACCCCTAACTAGTATCTACGAGCAGTACTTC. Protein product: CASSPLTSIYEQYF.